Listed below are T cell receptor beta chains from one sample, sequenced in a study of cytomegalovirus exposure and HLA in healthy donors. The table came from immunoSEQ multiplex PCR; TCRdb's copy has only in-frame clones and leaves some out. There are about 180,000 clones in the sample; around 81% occur only once, and roughly 2% lies in the top ten. Sample: PBMCs. The receptors here all came from a young woman in good health and CMV-seronegative. The CDR3 runs from the conserved cysteine through the conserved F or W. Each record gives: clone size, D gene, V gene, J gene, CDR3 length, CDR3 DNA, CDR3 protein. D genes are given only for firm matches. Only part of the rows carry a size: once, few, many, or a class if the clone is expanded.

size: NA; D: TRBD2; V: TRBV11-2; J: TRBJ2-5; length: 14; DNA: TGTGCCAGCAGCTCCGGGGGGTTTCAAGAGACCCAGTACTTC; CDR3: CASSSGGFQETQYF
size: NA; D: TRBD2; V: TRBV9; J: TRBJ2-6; length: 17; DNA: TGTGCCAGCAGCGTAGCCGGGACTAAAAGTGGGGCCAACGTCCTGACTTTC; CDR3: CASSVAGTKSGANVLTF
size: NA; D: NA; V: TRBV28; J: TRBJ2-1; length: 13; DNA: TGTGCCAGCAGTTTACCCCACTACAATGAGCAGTTCTTC; CDR3: CASSLPHYNEQFF
size: NA; D: NA; V: TRBV4-3; J: TRBJ2-1; length: 15; DNA: TGCGCCAGCAGCCAAGATCGAAGCGACCCAAATGAGCAGTTCTTC; CDR3: CASSQDRSDPNEQFF
size: few; D: TRBD2; V: TRBV2; J: TRBJ2-7; length: 14; DNA: TGTGCCAGCAGTGTTGCTAGCGGGCGCTACGAGCAGTACTTC; CDR3: CASSVASGRYEQYF
size: NA; D: TRBD1; V: TRBV10-2; J: TRBJ2-4; length: 16; DNA: TGCGCCAGCACAGAAGGACAGGGGTTTGCAAAAAACAGTCAGTACTTC; CDR3: CASTEGQGFAKNSQYF
size: NA; D: TRBD1; V: TRBV6-1; J: TRBJ2-1; length: 15; DNA: TGTGCCAGCAGAGTGATAGGGACAGACTACAATGAGCAGTTCTTC; CDR3: CASRVIGTDYNEQFF
size: NA; D: NA; V: TRBV7-2; J: TRBJ2-7; length: 11; DNA: TGTGCCAGCAGCTTAGGGCTCGAGCAGTACTTC; CDR3: CASSLGLEQYF
size: NA; D: TRBD1; V: TRBV18; J: TRBJ1-1; length: 17; DNA: TGTGCCAGCTCACCTTCCCCAGTTGGACAGGGGGTCACTGAAGCTTTCTTT; CDR3: CASSPSPVGQGVTEAFF
size: NA; D: TRBD1; V: TRBV5-4; J: TRBJ1-2; length: 16; DNA: TGTGCCAGCAGCTTGGGGCCGGGACAGGGGGTCTATGGCTACACCTTC; CDR3: CASSLGPGQGVYGYTF
size: NA; D: NA; V: TRBV9; J: TRBJ1-1; length: 13; DNA: TGTGCCAGCAGCGCAAGGACAGCGGCTGAAGCTTTCTTT; CDR3: CASSARTAAEAFF
size: NA; D: NA; V: TRBV7-6; J: TRBJ1-3; length: 17; DNA: TGTGCCAGCAGCTTTTCTTCCGGGGATATATCTGGAAACACCATATATTTT; CDR3: CASSFSSGDISGNTIYF
size: NA; D: TRBD1; V: TRBV6-5; J: TRBJ2-7; length: 14; DNA: TGTGCCAGCAGTTCCTCGCCGGGACAGTCTGCGCAGTACTTC; CDR3: CASSSSPGQSAQYF
size: NA; D: TRBD1; V: TRBV27; J: TRBJ2-1; length: 15; DNA: TGTGCCAGCAGTTTGTTAGGGGGCGTTGGGAATGAGCAGTTCTTC; CDR3: CASSLLGGVGNEQFF
size: NA; D: NA; V: TRBV10-3; J: TRBJ2-4; length: 15; DNA: TGTGCCACCTTAGGGAGCGAGTCGGCCAAAAACAGTCAGTACTTC; CDR3: CATLGSESAKNSQYF
size: NA; D: TRBD2; V: TRBV7-9; J: TRBJ2-2; length: 14; DNA: TGTGCCAGCAGCTTGACCGGGAGGACCGGGGAGCTGTTTTTT; CDR3: CASSLTGRTGELFF
size: NA; D: TRBD1; V: TRBV4-3; J: TRBJ2-5; length: 16; DNA: TGCGCCAGCAGGAAATCGACAGGGGCCATCCAAGAGACCCAGTACTTC; CDR3: CASRKSTGAIQETQYF
size: NA; D: NA; V: TRBV6-1; J: TRBJ1-1; length: 13; DNA: TGTGCCAACAAAGACAGGACGAACACTGAAGCTTTCTTT; CDR3: CANKDRTNTEAFF
size: once; D: TRBD1; V: TRBV9; J: TRBJ2-2; length: 16; DNA: TGTGCCGAACCCCCTGACAGGGGTGAAAGGACCGGGGAGCTGTTTTTT; CDR3: CAEPPDRGERTGELFF
size: NA; D: TRBD1; V: TRBV7-9; J: TRBJ2-7; length: 16; DNA: TGTGCCAGCAGCGGCGACAGGGGCCCTCTCTCCTACGAGCAGTACTTC; CDR3: CASSGDRGPLSYEQYF
size: NA; D: TRBD1; V: TRBV18; J: TRBJ2-7; length: 15; DNA: TGTGCCAGCTCACCGCGGACAGGACAAACCTACGAGCAGTACTTC; CDR3: CASSPRTGQTYEQYF
size: NA; D: TRBD1; V: TRBV27; J: TRBJ1-1; length: 16; DNA: TGTGCCAGCAGTTGGGCTGCCGGGACAGGGGGCTCTGAAGCTTTCTTT; CDR3: CASSWAAGTGGSEAFF
size: once; D: TRBD1; V: TRBV18; J: TRBJ2-3; length: 15; DNA: TGTGCCAGCTCACCGGACAGGACTTACACAGATACGCAGTATTTT; CDR3: CASSPDRTYTDTQYF
size: NA; D: TRBD2; V: TRBV7-9; J: TRBJ2-1; length: 15; DNA: TGTGCCAGCAGCTTAAGCGGGAGTAGTCGCAATGAGCAGTTCTTC; CDR3: CASSLSGSSRNEQFF
size: NA; D: NA; V: TRBV27; J: TRBJ1-2; length: 13; DNA: TGTGCCAGCAGTTTACAAGGGGGTAAAGGCTACACCTTC; CDR3: CASSLQGGKGYTF
size: NA; D: TRBD2; V: TRBV6-6; J: TRBJ2-1; length: 16; DNA: TGTGCCAGCGGGGGGACTAGCGGGAGACGCTACAATGAGCAGTTCTTC; CDR3: CASGGTSGRRYNEQFF
size: NA; D: NA; V: TRBV7-2; J: TRBJ2-1; length: 16; DNA: TGTGCCAGCAGCGCTAACCCCCCGGGGAACTACAATGAGCAGTTCTTC; CDR3: CASSANPPGNYNEQFF
size: NA; D: TRBD1; V: TRBV18; J: TRBJ2-1; length: 16; DNA: TGTGCCAGCTCACCACCCGGGACAGGGGGCGGGCATGAGCAGTTCTTC; CDR3: CASSPPGTGGGHEQFF
size: NA; D: TRBD2; V: TRBV27; J: TRBJ2-7; length: 16; DNA: TGTGCCAGCAGTCCGCGGACCCTAGCGGGGGCCTACGAGCAGTACTTC; CDR3: CASSPRTLAGAYEQYF
size: few; D: NA; V: TRBV4-3; J: TRBJ1-2; length: 16; DNA: TGCGCCAGCAGCCAAGATTACGGGGGTGGCGGCTATGGCTACACCTTC; CDR3: CASSQDYGGGGYGYTF
size: once; D: NA; V: TRBV11-3; J: TRBJ2-7; length: 16; DNA: TGTGCCAGCGTCACGAAGCAGCTTAGGAGGCCCTACGAGCAGTACTTC; CDR3: CASVTKQLRRPYEQYF
size: NA; D: TRBD1; V: TRBV19; J: TRBJ2-7; length: 14; DNA: TGTGCCAGTAGTTACACGGGACAGACTTCAGCGGAGTACTTC; CDR3: CASSYTGQTSAEYF
size: NA; D: NA; V: TRBV7-9; J: TRBJ2-3; length: 13; DNA: TGTGCCAGCAGCTTAGGGGCCACAGATACGCAGTATTTT; CDR3: CASSLGATDTQYF
size: NA; D: TRBD1; V: TRBV18; J: TRBJ2-3; length: 13; DNA: TGTGCCAGCTCACCAAGGGATGAGACAGGGATGTATTTT; CDR3: CASSPRDETGMYF
size: NA; D: TRBD1; V: TRBV28; J: TRBJ1-1; length: 16; DNA: TGTGCCAGCAGTTTACGGACAGGGGGCTTGGTCACTGAAGCTTTCTTT; CDR3: CASSLRTGGLVTEAFF
size: NA; D: TRBD1; V: TRBV4-1; J: TRBJ1-3; length: 16; DNA: TGCGCCAGCAGCCAGACGACAGGGCGCTCTGGAAACACCATATATTTT; CDR3: CASSQTTGRSGNTIYF
size: NA; D: NA; V: TRBV4-3; J: TRBJ2-2; length: 16; DNA: TGCGCCAGCAGCCAAACCCCGGGCCCGGGGACCGGGGAGCTGTTTTTT; CDR3: CASSQTPGPGTGELFF
size: NA; D: NA; V: TRBV6-5; J: TRBJ1-2; length: 15; DNA: TGTGCCAGCAGTTACCACGGGGGAGCTAACTATGGCTACACCTTC; CDR3: CASSYHGGANYGYTF
size: once; D: NA; V: TRBV14; J: TRBJ2-1; length: 22; DNA: TGTGCCAGCAGCCAAGATGGGACAGGGGGCCTGACTAGCGGGAGCCTCTACAATGAGCAGTTCTTC; CDR3: CASSQDGTGGLTSGSLYNEQFF